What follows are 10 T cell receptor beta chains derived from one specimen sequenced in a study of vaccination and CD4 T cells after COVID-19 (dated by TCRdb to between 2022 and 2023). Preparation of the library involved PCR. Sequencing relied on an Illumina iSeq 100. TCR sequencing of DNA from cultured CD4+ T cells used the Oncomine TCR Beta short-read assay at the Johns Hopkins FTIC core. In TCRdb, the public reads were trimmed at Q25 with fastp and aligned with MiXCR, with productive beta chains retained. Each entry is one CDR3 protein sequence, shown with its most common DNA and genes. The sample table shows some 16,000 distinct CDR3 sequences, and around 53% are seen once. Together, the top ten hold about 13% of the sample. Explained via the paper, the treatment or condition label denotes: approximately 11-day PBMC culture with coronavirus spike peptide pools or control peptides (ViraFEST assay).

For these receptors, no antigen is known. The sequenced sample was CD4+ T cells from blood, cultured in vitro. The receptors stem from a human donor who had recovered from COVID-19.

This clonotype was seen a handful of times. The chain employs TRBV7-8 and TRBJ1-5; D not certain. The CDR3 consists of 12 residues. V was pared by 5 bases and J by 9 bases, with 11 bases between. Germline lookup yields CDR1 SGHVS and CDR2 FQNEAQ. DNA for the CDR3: TGTGCCAGCAGCCCCAACGATAGGCCCCAGCATTTT. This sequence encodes CASSPNDRPQHF.

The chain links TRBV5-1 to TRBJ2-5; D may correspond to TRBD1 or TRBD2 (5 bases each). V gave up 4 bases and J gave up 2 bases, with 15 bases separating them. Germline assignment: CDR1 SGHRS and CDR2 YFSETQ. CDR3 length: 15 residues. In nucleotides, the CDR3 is TGCGCCAGCAGCCTTGGGGACCTAATGCAAGAGACCCAGTACTTC. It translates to CASSLGDLMQETQYF.

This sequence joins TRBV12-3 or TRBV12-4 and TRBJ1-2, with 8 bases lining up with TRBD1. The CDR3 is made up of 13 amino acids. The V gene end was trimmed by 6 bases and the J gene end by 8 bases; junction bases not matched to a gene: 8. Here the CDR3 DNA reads TGTGCCAGCAGGAGACAGGGGTCTGTCGGCTACACCTTC. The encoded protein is CASRRQGSVGYTF.

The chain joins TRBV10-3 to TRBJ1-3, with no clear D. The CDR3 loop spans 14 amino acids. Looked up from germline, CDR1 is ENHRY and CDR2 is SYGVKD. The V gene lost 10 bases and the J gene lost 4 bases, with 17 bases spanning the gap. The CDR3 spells CATATRVRGNTIYF. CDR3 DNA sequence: TGTGCCACCGCCACCCGGGTTCGGGGAAACACCATATATTTT.

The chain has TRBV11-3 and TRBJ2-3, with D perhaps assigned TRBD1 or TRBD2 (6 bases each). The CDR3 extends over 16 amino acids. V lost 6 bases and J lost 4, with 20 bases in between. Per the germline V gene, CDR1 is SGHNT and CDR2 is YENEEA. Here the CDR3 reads CASSSLRGAAPDTQYF. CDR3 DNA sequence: TGTGCCAGCAGTTCTCTGAGGGGGGCCGCCCCAGATACGCAGTATTTT.

CDR3 sequence: CASSLQGGTSPLHF. CDR3 DNA: TGTGCCAGCAGCTTACAGGGAGGCACTTCACCCCTCCACTTT. The V gene is TRBV7-2, the J gene TRBJ1-6; TRBD1 might be the D (5 bases). Trimming removed 2 bases at V and 9 bases at J, with 11 bases between. The CDR3 is 14 amino acids. Germline CDR1 and CDR2: SGHTA and FQGNSA. Filled out from reference TRBV7-2 and TRBJ1-6, the complete variable domain reads GAGVSQSPSNKVTEKGKDVELRCDPISGHTALYWYRQSLGQGLEFLIYFQGNSAPDKSGLPSDRFSAERTGGSVSTLTIQRTQQEDSAVYLCASSLQGGTSPLHFGNGTRLTVT.

The CDR3 region has the DNA TGTGCCAGCAGCCAAGGACAGGGTTTGAATTCACCCCTCCACTTT. This translates into CASSQGQGLNSPLHF. The chain combines TRBV14 with TRBJ1-6, with 7 bases identical to TRBD1. Germline V gives CDR1 SGHDN, CDR2 FVKESK. The CDR3 consists of 15 residues. Unmatched junction bases numbered 4, after V lost 1 base and J lost 7 bases.

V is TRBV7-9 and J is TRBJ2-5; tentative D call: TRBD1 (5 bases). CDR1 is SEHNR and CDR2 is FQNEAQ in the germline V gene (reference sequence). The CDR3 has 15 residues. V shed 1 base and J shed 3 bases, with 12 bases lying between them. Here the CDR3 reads CASSLEIGHKETQYF. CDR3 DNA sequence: TGTGCCAGCAGCTTAGAGATAGGACACAAAGAGACCCAGTACTTC.

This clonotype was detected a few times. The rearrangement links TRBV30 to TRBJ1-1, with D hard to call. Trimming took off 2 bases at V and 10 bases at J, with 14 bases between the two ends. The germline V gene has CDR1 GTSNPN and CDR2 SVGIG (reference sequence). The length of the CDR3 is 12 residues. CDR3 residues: CAWSLPGGRAFF. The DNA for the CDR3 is TGTGCCTGGAGTCTGCCCGGAGGACGAGCTTTCTTT.

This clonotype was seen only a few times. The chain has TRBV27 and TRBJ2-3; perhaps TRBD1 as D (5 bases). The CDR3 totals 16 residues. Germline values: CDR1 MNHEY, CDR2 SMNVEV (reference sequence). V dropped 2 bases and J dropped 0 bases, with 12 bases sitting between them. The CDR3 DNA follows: TGTGCCAGCAGTTTACAAGGGGAACGTAGCACAGATACGCAGTATTTT. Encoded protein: CASSLQGERSTDTQYF.